This T cell receptor (beta chain) was observed in a study of OX40 agonist ivuxolimab in advanced cancers. Study as a whole: Patients got intravenous ivuxolimab at 0.01 to 10 mg/kg every 2 weeks.

Profiled with immunoSEQ multiplex PCR; TCRdb holds only in-frame clones, not every one. The top ten hold around 2% of the sample, which has 80,000 or so clones, 90% seen once. Findings and caveats of the study: Researchers did not determine the expanded peripheral T cells' antigen specificity. Fewer expanded clones were found on average in CD4+ than in CD8+ T cells.

Regarding this clone: The antigen remains unidentified.

Any history of autoimmune disease or systemic immunosuppression disqualified patients. This CDR3 is built from 11 residues. CDR1 and CDR2 from the germline V gene are SGHNT and YENEEA. Deletions cut 3 bases from V and 1 base from J, with 0 bases between. The source was CD4+ or CD8+ T cells sorted from blood, collected in a trial of the OX40 agonist ivuxolimab. This clonotype originated in an adult with an advanced solid tumor such as melanoma, head and neck, liver or kidney cancer. This chain joins TRBV11-3 and TRBJ1-1; no firm D call. The CDR3 nucleotides are TGTGCCAGCAGCTTGAACACTGAAGCTTTCTTT. Translating gives CASSLNTEAFF.